The clone carrying this TCR beta chain was seen more than once but under ten times. TCRdb's copy holds only in-frame clones and misses some; the assay was immunoSEQ multiplex PCR. Of just under 150,000 clones in the sample, roughly 81% were seen once. This entry comes from a study of blood T cell repertoires in COVID-19. Trimming shortened V by 3 bases and J by 7 bases, and 18 bases separated the two germline ends. The length of the CDR3 is 15 residues. Per germline, CDR1 MDHEN and CDR2 SYDVKM. This sequence originates from a human donor with acute or convalescent COVID-19. The donor label of this sample is uncertain. The sequenced sample consisted of peripheral blood. The chain is built from TRBV28 and TRBJ1-1; D perhaps matches TRBD1 (5 bases). CDR3 DNA: TGTGCCAGCAGTTTTCTTATTGGACAAATGAGTGAAGCTTTCTTT. Amino acid sequence: CASSFLIGQMSEAFF.